One and the same sample provided the 26 T cell receptor beta chains below, sequenced in a study of cytomegalovirus exposure and HLA in healthy donors (dated 2017 in TCRdb). The library was prepared using the immunoSEQ multiplex PCR assay. For the multiplex PCR, a mixture combining 60 forward primers for TCR Vbeta segments and 13 reverse primers for TCR Jbeta segments was used. Not all clones reach the TCRdb copy of this immuneACCESS table, which keeps in-frame sequences only. Checked studies attribute under half of the gap to unresolved V genes and leave the rest unexplained. The sample yields around 150,000 clones; roughly 65% were counted once. The top ten clones comprise under 5.5% of the sample. The sequenced material came from PBMCs. The receptors were gathered from a man between 18 and 35 years old in good health and CMV-seropositive.

The chain is built from TRBV5-1 and TRBJ1-1, with D perhaps TRBD1 (5 bases). CDR1 is SGHRS and CDR2 is YFSETQ in the germline V gene. The CDR3 runs 14 residues. V was clipped by 1 base and J by 4 bases, with 11 bases between them. The CDR3 sequence is CASSLPDSFTEAFF. The CDR3 nucleotides read TGCGCCAGCAGCTTGCCCGACAGTTTCACTGAAGCTTTCTTT.

This clone occurred a few times. The gene calls are TRBV9 and TRBJ2-1; tentatively, D is TRBD2 (5 bases). Germline values: CDR1 SGDLS, CDR2 YYNGEE. The CDR3 is 15 amino acids. Trimming removed 0 bases from V and 4 bases from J, with 11 bases in between. The CDR3 loop reads CASSVDWRGYNEQFF. CDR3 in DNA: TGTGCCAGCAGCGTAGATTGGAGAGGGTACAATGAGCAGTTCTTC.

The chain combines TRBV18 with TRBJ2-1; tentative D call: TRBD2 (5 bases). Trimming stripped 5 bases from V and 0 bases from J, with 14 bases between. Germline V gives CDR1 KGHSH, CDR2 LQKENI. The CDR3 runs to 16 residues. The CDR3 reads CASSSKGGHSYNEQFF. In DNA form, the CDR3 reads TGTGCCAGCTCAAGTAAAGGCGGGCACTCCTACAATGAGCAGTTCTTC.

In its sample, this clone was seen a few times. The chain couples TRBV5-8 to TRBJ2-1, with a possible D match to TRBD2 (6 bases). V dropped 2 bases and J dropped 3 bases, with 12 bases sitting between them. The CDR3 length is 15 residues. Germline values: CDR1 SGHTS, CDR2 YDEGEE. The CDR3 DNA reads as TGTGCCAGCAGCTTCGGACTATCCAGCTACAATGAGCAGTTCTTC. It is translated as CASSFGLSSYNEQFF. Looking up the rest from reference TRBV5-8 and TRBJ2-1 gives the full variable domain: EAGVTQSPTHLIKTRGQQATLRCSPISGHTSVYWYQQALGLGLQFLLWYDEGEERNRGNFPPRFSGRQFPNYSSELNVNALELEDSALYLCASSFGLSSYNEQFFGPGTRLTVL.

In its sample, this clone was seen a few times. The rearrangement uses TRBV2 and TRBJ1-1; possibly TRBD1 for D (5 bases). This CDR3 contains 14 residues. Germline V CDR1 and CDR2: SNHLY, FYNNEI. V lost 5 bases and J 0 bases, leaving 10 bases between the germline ends. CDR3 DNA sequence: TGTGCCAGCAGTCTGGAGGGGATGAACACTGAAGCTTTCTTT. Translating it yields CASSLEGMNTEAFF.

The genes are TRBV7-2 and TRBJ2-1; TRBD2 is a possible D gene (6 bases). The CDR3 spans 14 residues. Germline-derived CDR1 and CDR2 are SGHTA and FQGNSA. V lost 5 bases to trimming and J lost 2 bases, with 10 bases between them. The CDR3 region has the DNA TGTGCCAGCAGCGCTAGCGATCCCTACAATGAGCAGTTCTTC. Encoded protein: CASSASDPYNEQFF.

This chain connects TRBV4-2 to TRBJ1-1; tentatively, D is TRBD1 (5 bases). CDR1 is LGHNA, CDR2 YNFKEQ, per germline. Trimming took off 4 bases at V and 3 bases at J, with 24 bases between the two ends. The CDR3 sequence is 18 residues long. The CDR3 loop reads CASSRGGGEIEFDTEAFF. The DNA for the CDR3 is TGTGCCAGCAGCCGAGGAGGAGGGGAAATTGAATTTGACACTGAAGCTTTCTTT.

This clone was counted a few times. V and J are TRBV5-1 and TRBJ2-5, with a tentative D call TRBD2 (7 bases). CDR1 is SGHRS, CDR2 YFSETQ, per germline. The CDR3 spans 15 residues. Trimming stripped 1 base from V and 3 bases from J, with 13 bases between. DNA of the CDR3: TGCGCCAGCAGCTTGATGGGGGGGCGCGAAGAGACCCAGTACTTC. This gives the protein CASSLMGGREETQYF.

J is TRBJ1-6 and V is TRBV5-1, with 7 bases that match TRBD1. The V gene end was trimmed by 0 bases and the J gene end by 5 bases; junction bases not matched to a gene: 2. CDR3 size: 15 residues. Germline lookup yields CDR1 SGHRS and CDR2 YFSETQ. This chain's CDR3 is CASSLDRGDNSPLHF. CDR3 nucleotides: TGCGCCAGCAGCTTGGACAGGGGCGATAATTCACCCCTCCACTTT.

The chain has TRBV18 and TRBJ2-5, with D possibly TRBD2 on 6 matching bases. Germline V gene sequence: CDR1 KGHSH, CDR2 LQKENI. The CDR3 covers 15 residues. V shed 1 base and J shed 5 bases, with 14 bases lying between them. The CDR3 spells CASSPRQGLGETQYF. CDR3 sequence (DNA): TGTGCCAGCTCACCACGCCAGGGACTTGGGGAGACCCAGTACTTC.

The chain uses TRBV5-4 and TRBJ2-2; 7 bases fit TRBD1. V shed 0 bases and J 2 bases; nucleotides not matched to a gene: 1. The CDR3 runs 15 residues. Germline lookup yields CDR1 SGHNT and CDR2 YYREEE (reference sequence). The CDR3 is CASSLGQGNTGELFF. CDR3 DNA sequence: TGTGCCAGCAGCTTGGGACAGGGTAACACCGGGGAGCTGTTTTTT.

The chain carries TRBV19 and TRBJ2-5; 8 bases agree with TRBD2. The CDR3 is 16 amino acids. The trim removed 1 base at V and 2 bases at J, leaving 6 bases unmatched. Germline lookup yields CDR1 LNHDA and CDR2 SQIVND (reference sequence). CDR3 bases: TGTGCCAGTAGTATAGTAGGTAGCGGGGCACAAGAGACCCAGTACTTC. As protein: CASSIVGSGAQETQYF.

This chain joins TRBV7-2 and TRBJ2-7; TRBD1 matches at 7 bases. V shed 1 base and J 2 bases; nucleotides not matched to a gene: 5. The CDR3 covers 15 residues. The V gene's germline CDR1 is SGHTA and CDR2 FQGNSA. In DNA, the CDR3 is TGTGCCAGCAGCTTAGGACAGGGTAAGGCCTACGAGCAGTACGTC. Translating it yields CASSLGQGKAYEQYV.

The CDR3 loop reads CASSRTGGTVALAKNIQYF. In DNA form, the CDR3 reads TGTGCCAGTAGTCGGACAGGGGGCACGGTAGCGCTAGCCAAAAACATTCAGTACTTC. The genes are TRBV19 and TRBJ2-4; 11 bases are shared with TRBD1. The V gene's germline CDR1 is LNHDA and CDR2 SQIVND (reference sequence). V was pared by 5 bases and J by 0 bases, with 12 bases of the junction left unmatched. The CDR3 is made up of 19 amino acids.

This chain uses TRBV28 with TRBJ1-5; D is perhaps TRBD1 (6 bases). Trimming took off 2 bases at V and 3 bases at J, with 14 bases between the two ends. Germline V gives CDR1 MDHEN, CDR2 SYDVKM. This CDR3 has 16 residues. The CDR3 nucleotides read TGTGCCAGCAGTTTAGGGGGCAGGGGCGACAATCAGCCCCAGCATTTT. Translation: CASSLGGRGDNQPQHF.

The CDR3 protein is CASSLWGGADTGELFF. The CDR3 coding sequence is TGTGCCAGCAGTTTATGGGGGGGGGCCGACACCGGGGAGCTGTTTTTT. J is TRBJ2-2 and V is TRBV27; D perhaps matches TRBD2 (7 bases). Trimming cost V 1 base and J 3 bases, with 12 bases left between them. Per germline, CDR1 MNHEY and CDR2 SMNVEV (reference sequence). The CDR3 has 16 amino acids.

This clone was seen more than once but under ten times. The chain combines TRBV27 with TRBJ1-2, with 7 bases lining up with TRBD1. The V gene end was trimmed by 6 bases and the J gene end by 1 base; junction bases not matched to a gene: 14. The CDR3 is 17 residues long. In germline, CDR1 is MNHEY, CDR2 SMNVEV (reference sequence). CDR3 nucleotide sequence: TGTGCCAGCAGCCCCACAGGGGTTGGCCCTAGTAACTATGGCTACACCTTC. As protein: CASSPTGVGPSNYGYTF.

Comments on this clone: Other nucleotide sequences in the sample specify the same CDR3. This sequence joins TRBV27 and TRBJ2-7, with TRBD1 as a possible D gene (6 bases). This CDR3 contains 14 residues. Germline loops: CDR1 MNHEY, CDR2 SMNVEV (reference sequence). V was pared by 2 bases and J by 1 base, with 9 bases between. The CDR3 region is CASSLRGKSYEQYV. Here the CDR3 DNA reads TGTGCCAGCAGTTTAAGGGGGAAATCCTACGAGCAGTACGTC.

This chain uses TRBV19 with TRBJ2-2; 7 bases line up with TRBD2. The CDR3 totals 16 residues. V gave up 4 bases and J gave up 5 bases; unmatched junction bases: 10. In germline, CDR1 is LNHDA, CDR2 SQIVND (reference sequence). The CDR3 protein is CASSTTGGLGTGELFF. CDR3 in DNA: TGTGCCAGTAGTACCACCGGGGGGTTAGGGACCGGGGAGCTGTTTTTT.

The rearrangement links TRBV19 to TRBJ1-1; perhaps TRBD1 as D (6 bases). The CDR3 extends over 15 amino acids. Trimming removed 4 bases from V and 4 bases from J, with 16 bases in between. The germline CDR1 and CDR2 sequences are LNHDA and SQIVND (reference sequence). Written as DNA, the CDR3 is TGTGCCAGTAGTAACAAGGGGGTGGGTGGCACTGAAGCTTTCTTT. As protein: CASSNKGVGGTEAFF.

This clone was observed a single time. The chain is built from TRBV5-1 and TRBJ2-6; TRBD2 is a possible D gene (6 bases). V dropped 0 bases and J dropped 4 bases, with 17 bases sitting between them. Germline V gene sequence: CDR1 SGHRS, CDR2 YFSETQ. The CDR3 contains 18 residues. The DNA for the CDR3 is TGCGCCAGCAGCTTGGTAGTCGTGGGAGGTTCCGGGGCCAACGTCCTGACTTTC. This translates into CASSLVVVGGSGANVLTF.

Here the CDR3 reads CASKDSGGSTEAFF. CDR3 in DNA: TGTGCCAGCAAGGACTCCGGGGGTAGCACTGAAGCTTTCTTT. This chain uses TRBV6-1 with TRBJ1-1, with D possibly TRBD1 on 5 matching bases. The V gene's germline CDR1 is MNHNS and CDR2 SASEGT. V shed 7 bases and J shed 4 bases, with 16 bases lying between them. The CDR3 is made up of 14 amino acids.

This clone has more than one count but fewer than ten. The chain has TRBV15 and TRBJ2-1; unclear D gene. V was pared by 0 bases and J by 9 bases, with 6 bases between. Germline V gene lookup returns CDR1 LNHNV and CDR2 YYDKDF (reference sequence). The CDR3 length is 12 residues. The CDR3, as DNA: TGTGCCACCAGCAGAGATAACGGTGAGCAGTTCTTC. As protein: CATSRDNGEQFF.

The chain combines TRBV4-1 with TRBJ1-5, with TRBD1 matching over 7 bases. Germline CDR1 MGHRA, CDR2 YSYEKL. The CDR3 totals 18 residues. Unmatched junction bases numbered 15, after V lost 1 base and J lost 6 bases. The CDR3 DNA follows: TGCGCCAGCAGCCAAGCTCCGGGGGCAGGGGGAGGCGGTCAGCCCCAGCATTTT. Its protein product is CASSQAPGAGGGGQPQHF.

The V and J genes are TRBV11-3 and TRBJ1-1; 8 nucleotides line up with TRBD1. V shed 4 bases and J 3 bases; nucleotides not matched to a gene: 4. CDR1 SGHNT and CDR2 YENEEA come from the germline V gene. The CDR3 extends over 14 amino acids. The CDR3 DNA is TGTGCCAGCAGCTCATTGGGACAGGACACTGAAGCTTTCTTT. Amino acids: CASSSLGQDTEAFF.

The chain combines TRBV6-1 with TRBJ1-3; no clear D. V lost 6 bases to trimming and J lost 3 bases, with 6 bases between them. Germline-derived CDR1 and CDR2 are MNHNS and SASEGT. This CDR3 region has 12 residues. CDR3 sequence reads: CASRPSGNTIYF. CDR3 DNA sequence: TGTGCCAGCAGGCCCAGTGGAAACACCATATATTTT.